Detailed here is one TCR beta chain. The data are from a study of control samples from healthy donors and cancer patients. Method: immunoSEQ multiplex PCR; TCRdb's copy keeps in-frame clones and lacks some. Among around 130,000 clones listed, roughly 90% were seen once. CDR1 and CDR2 from the germline V gene are LNHDA and SQIVND (reference sequence). The CDR3 consists of 14 residues. V lost 2 bases, J lost 5 bases, and 12 bases lay in between. The receptor was isolated from a man between 45 and 60 years old in good health. Sequences were obtained from blood. The V gene is TRBV19, the J gene TRBJ1-1; weak D call: TRBD1 (5 bases). The CDR3 DNA reads TGTGCCAGTAGTATATTACGCGGGGGGACTGAAGCTTTCTTT. The encoded protein is CASSILRGGTEAFF.